One sample yielded the 3 T cell receptor beta chains listed below, sequenced in a study of T cells after yellow fever vaccination. MiXCR, run by TCRdb on the 5' RACE reads, gives a single entry per CDR3 protein. Here the sample spans 250,000 to 350,000 distinct CDR3 sequences, approximately 4.3% being singletons. Sequences were derived from PBMCs, sampled 15 days after the yellow fever booster vaccination. These receptors were taken from a young man who received the YFV17D yellow fever vaccine.

The rearrangement uses TRBV27 and TRBJ1-4; D is possibly TRBD1 (5 bases). The CDR3 is 12 residues long. In germline, CDR1 is MNHEY, CDR2 SMNVEV (reference sequence). V lost 8 bases, J lost 3 bases, and 7 bases lay in between. The CDR3 here is CASGGSNEKLFF. The CDR3, as DNA: TGTGCCAGCGGGGGTTCTAATGAAAAACTGTTTTTT.

This chain uses TRBV2 with TRBJ2-7; D might be TRBD1 (5 bases). V lost 2 bases and J 6 bases, leaving 14 bases between the germline ends. This CDR3 contains 14 residues. Germline V gene data show CDR1 as SNHLY and CDR2 as FYNNEI. The CDR3 sequence: CASSETLATGEQYV. The CDR3 bases are TGTGCCAGCAGTGAAACCCTGGCCACAGGCGAGCAGTACGTC.

This clonotype was detected only a few times. The rearrangement links TRBV5-5 to TRBJ2-3; D is possibly TRBD1 or TRBD2 (5 bases each). The ends were cut back, 0 bases at V and 8 bases at J, with 16 bases in the middle. Germline assignment: CDR1 SGHKS and CDR2 YYEKEE (reference sequence). CDR3 size: 15 residues. In DNA, the CDR3 is TGTGCCAGCAGCTTGGTCAGGAACCTTGGGGGTACGCAGTATTTT. It encodes CASSLVRNLGGTQYF.